Sequencing of this T cell receptor beta chain was carried out in a study of T-cell memory formation after mild COVID-19. Per germline, CDR1 KGHDR and CDR2 SFDVKD. J lost 8 bases, V lost 2 bases, and 4 bases had no gene match. This CDR3 has 14 amino acids. Using constant-segment primers, 5'RACE produced TCR alpha and TCR beta cDNA libraries carrying sample barcodes and UMIs. TCRdb reprocessed the 5' RACE reads via MiXCR and lists one record per CDR3 protein. The sample gives about 270,000 distinct CDR3 sequences, 15% of which show up once; 2.1% is in the top ten. The chain joins TRBV24-1 to TRBJ2-1, with 8 bases fitting TRBD1. Sequenced: PBMCs or a T cell subset sorted from them (not recorded which). The source of this sequence is an adult woman who had mild COVID-19 (a few samples of this study predate the infection). Cell type and time point are not known. The CDR3 loop is CATSDSGQVHEQFF. CDR3 bases: TGTGCCACCAGTGATTCGGGACAGGTCCATGAGCAGTTCTTC.